The 9 T cell receptor beta chains below were found in one sample sequenced in a study of T-cell reconstitution after alpha-beta-depleted transplantation in children. Unique molecular identifiers were used to barcode this TCRbeta library. A single record per CDR3 protein comes from TCRdb applying MiXCR to the PCR reads. The sample holds 900,000 or so distinct CDR3 sequences; approximately 15% are singletons and the top ten take around 4.5%. The source was PBMCs, mostly from graft donor cells, collected 360 days after TCRalphabeta/CD19-depleted stem cell transplant. These receptors were taken from a male patient younger than 18 who had a stem cell transplant for acute lymphoblastic leukemia, so the T cells may come from the graft donor.

This clonotype has a count of ten or more. The genes are TRBV12-3 or TRBV12-4 and TRBJ2-7; TRBD1 matches 7 bases. The CDR3 has 12 amino acids. The V gene end was trimmed by 6 bases and the J gene end by 6 bases; junction bases not matched to a gene: 5. The CDR3 nucleotides are TGTGCCAGCAGCCTCGGGACAGCCGAGCAGTACTTC. Translation: CASSLGTAEQYF.

The rearrangement joins TRBV4-2 to TRBJ1-1; weak D call: TRBD1 (6 bases). The CDR3 sequence is 15 residues long. CDR1 is LGHNA and CDR2 is YNFKEQ in the germline V gene. V was shortened by 4 bases and J by 4 bases, with 16 bases between the two germline ends. CDR3 residues: CASSRQEGIATEAFF. CDR3 DNA: TGTGCCAGCAGCCGACAGGAGGGAATTGCCACTGAAGCTTTCTTT.

This chain links TRBV7-8 with TRBJ2-2; 7 nucleotides match TRBD1. The CDR3 extends over 15 amino acids. CDR1 is SGHVS, CDR2 FQNEAQ, per germline. The J segment lost 9 bases and the V segment lost 1 base, leaving 8 bases of the junction unmatched. The CDR3, as DNA: TGTGCCAGCAGCTTAGGCGCCAGAGGGGGCCGGGAGCTGTTTTTT. Encoded protein: CASSLGARGGRELFF. The variable domain in full, completed from reference TRBV7-8 and TRBJ2-2, reads GAGVSQSPRYKVAKRGQDVALRCDPISGHVSLFWYQQALGQGPEFLTYFQNEAQLDKSGLPSDRFFAERPEGSVSTLKIQRTQQEDSAVYLCASSLGARGGRELFFGEGSRLTVL.

In its sample, this clonotype was seen many times. The CDR3 bases are TGTGCCAGCAGCTTGGTTGCTCAAAGACCCTACGAGCAGTACTTC. It codes for CASSLVAQRPYEQYF. The chain employs TRBV5-6 and TRBJ2-7; no reliable D call. Per germline, CDR1 SGHDT and CDR2 YYEEEE. Deletions cut 0 bases from V and 2 bases from J, with 12 bases between. This CDR3 region has 15 residues.

In this sample, this clonotype turned up a few times. The rearrangement joins TRBV6-5 to TRBJ2-7; 10 bases agree with TRBD2. After removal of 4 bases from V and 1 base from J, the junction contained 4 bases not matched to a gene. Per the germline V gene, CDR1 is MNHEY and CDR2 is SVGAGI. The CDR3 runs 15 residues. The CDR3 here is CASSSSGSISYEQYF. As DNA, the CDR3 is TGTGCCAGCAGTTCTAGCGGGAGTATTTCCTACGAGCAGTACTTC.

In this sample, this clonotype turned up many times. The CDR3 spells CASRGQDGETQYF. The CDR3 region has the DNA TGTGCCAGCAGGGGACAGGACGGGGAGACCCAGTACTTC. The chain joins TRBV12-3 or TRBV12-4 to TRBJ2-5; TRBD1 agrees at 8 bases. The CDR3 runs to 13 residues. The trim removed 6 bases at V and 5 bases at J, leaving 5 bases unmatched.

The gene calls are TRBV10-3 and TRBJ2-7; D possibly corresponds to TRBD2 (5 bases). V lost 7 bases and J lost 2, with 18 bases in between. Germline V gene sequence: CDR1 ENHRY, CDR2 SYGVKD. This CDR3 contains 15 residues. The CDR3 region is CAIKEAWTGTYEQYF. In DNA form, the CDR3 reads TGTGCCATCAAGGAGGCTTGGACTGGAACCTACGAGCAGTACTTC.

The V call is TRBV14, the J call TRBJ1-2; D is unclear. The ends were cut back, 0 bases at V and 0 bases at J, with 8 bases in the middle. CDR3 size: 15 residues. CDR1 and CDR2 from the germline V gene are SGHDN and FVKESK. CDR3 in amino acids: CASSQDYSPNYGYTF. The CDR3 DNA follows: TGTGCCAGCAGCCAAGATTACAGCCCTAACTATGGCTACACCTTC.

Only a few counts were recorded for this clonotype. This chain joins TRBV27 and TRBJ2-7, with 8 bases fitting TRBD2. Germline V gene data show CDR1 as MNHEY and CDR2 as SMNVEV (reference sequence). The CDR3 sequence is 13 residues long. V trimming: 5 bases; J trimming: 13 bases; junction bases outside the gene matches: 13. As DNA, the CDR3 is TGTGCCAGCAGTCGCGGGACTAGTCGGACTTTTTACTTC. It codes for CASSRGTSRTFYF.